One and the same sample provided the 12 T cell receptor beta chains below, sequenced in a study of blood T cells in healthy people across ages. A second PCR, run for roughly 7 to 11 cycles, used a sample-barcoded 5' primer plus a J-beta primer mix. Each CDR3 protein is one row after TCRdb ran MiXCR on the 5' RACE reads. The data contain around 1.5 million distinct CDR3 sequences, 34% of them singletons. The sample taken for sequencing was blood. These receptor sequences come from a woman in her twenties or thirties in good health.

This clonotype has a handful of counts. The chain couples TRBV21-1 to TRBJ1-1; the table's D gene call, TRBD1, was not cross checked with the DNA. TRBV21-1 is shown as a pseudogene. This CDR3 has 15 amino acids. Here the CDR3 DNA reads TGTGCCAGCAGCTTACAGGCGACAGGAAACACTGAAGCTTTCTTT. Translating it yields CASSLQATGNTEAFF.

This clonotype has a handful of counts. The V gene is TRBV13, the J gene TRBJ2-7, with D perhaps assigned TRBD1 or TRBD2 (7 bases each). V was shortened by 4 bases and J by 1 base, with 14 bases between the two germline ends. Per germline, CDR1 PRHDT and CDR2 FYEKMQ (reference sequence). There are 15 residues in the CDR3. CDR3 loop: CASSSTGEGSYEQYF. The CDR3 region has the DNA TGTGCCAGCAGCTCCACAGGGGAGGGGTCCTACGAGCAGTACTTC.

V gene TRBV5-6 combines with J gene TRBJ2-1; 7 bases agree with TRBD2. Germline CDR1 SGHDT, CDR2 YYEEEE. The trim removed 0 bases at V and 0 bases at J, leaving 6 bases unmatched. CDR3 length: 17 residues. Here the CDR3 reads CASSLEGAGFSYNEQFF. The DNA for the CDR3 is TGTGCCAGCAGCTTGGAAGGAGCGGGGTTCTCCTACAATGAGCAGTTCTTC.

V and J are TRBV27 and TRBJ1-1; 8 bases map to TRBD1. CDR1 is MNHEY and CDR2 is SMNVEV in the germline V gene (reference sequence). Trimming removed 0 bases from V and 6 bases from J; junction bases left unmatched: 12. The CDR3 length is 17 residues. The CDR3 sequence: CASSLSSPQGVFAEAFF. CDR3 sequence (DNA): TGTGCCAGCAGTTTATCTTCCCCACAGGGGGTTTTCGCTGAAGCTTTCTTT.

This sequence joins TRBV28 and TRBJ2-1; no clear D. The CDR3 has 16 amino acids. The V end lost 6 bases, the J end lost 6 bases, and 21 bases lay between the germline ends. Germline V gene sequence: CDR1 MDHEN, CDR2 SYDVKM. The DNA for the CDR3 is TGTGCCAGCAGCCAAGTTGGTACCGGTGAATCCAATGAGCAGTTCTTC. Protein: CASSQVGTGESNEQFF.

This clonotype came up a few times. The rearrangement links TRBV5-6 to TRBJ2-7; D gene uncertain. TRBJ2-5 explains the end of the DNA better; the J call may be wrong. Germline V gives CDR1 SGHDT, CDR2 YYEEEE. CDR3 length: 13 residues. The CDR3 DNA sequence: TGTGCCAGCAGCTTACGACTGAGGGAGACCCAGTACTTC. Translating it yields CASSLRLRETQYF.

This clonotype occurred a few times. This sequence joins TRBV28 and TRBJ1-5; no definite D call. Germline V CDR1 and CDR2: MDHEN, SYDVKM. CDR3 size: 15 residues. Trimming removed 3 bases at V and 2 bases at J, with 11 bases between. The CDR3 DNA sequence: TGTGCCAGCAGTTTCAGCAGTTATGGCAATCAGCCCCAGCATTTT. Encoded protein: CASSFSSYGNQPQHF.

Points on this clonotype: A much larger clone differs from this one at a single base, so this may be a read error. This rearrangement joins TRBV7-2 to TRBJ2-1, with 10 nucleotides matching TRBD2. This CDR3 is built from 16 residues. Germline V gives CDR1 SGHTA, CDR2 FQGNSA. This chain's CDR3 is CVSSLEGLALYNEQFF. DNA of the CDR3: TGTGTCAGCAGCTTAGAGGGACTAGCGCTCTACAATGAGCAGTTCTTC. The whole variable domain, filled in from reference TRBV7-2 and TRBJ2-1, reads GAGVSQSPSNKVTEKGKDVELRCDPISGHTALYWYRQSLGQGLEFLIYFQGNSAPDKSGLPSDRFSAERTGGSVSTLTIQRTQQEDSAVYLCVSSLEGLALYNEQFFGPGTRLTVL.

This sequence joins TRBV12-3 or TRBV12-4 and TRBJ2-1; TRBD1 agrees at 7 bases. Trimming took 5 bases from V and 1 from J; bases not matched to a gene: 8. The CDR3 covers 16 residues. CDR3 nucleotide sequence: TGTGCCAGCAGTCCGTTACAGGGGTATTCCTACAATGAGCAGTTCTTC. It codes for CASSPLQGYSYNEQFF.

This clonotype was counted between two and nine times. The chain has TRBV7-2 and TRBJ2-7, with D perhaps being TRBD1 or TRBD2 (5 bases each). Between the trimmed V and J ends, which lost 1 base and 9 bases, there was a span of 13 bases. The CDR3 consists of 13 residues. Germline loops: CDR1 SGHTA, CDR2 FQGNSA. The CDR3 spells CASSLGRWDGQYF. The DNA for the CDR3 is TGTGCCAGCAGCTTAGGCCGGTGGGACGGGCAGTACTTC.

The table lists this clonotype with many counts. The chain joins TRBV27 to TRBJ2-1; D may be TRBD2 (9 bases). The germline gives CDR1 MNHEY, CDR2 SMNVEV (reference sequence). CDR3 length equals 18 residues. V lost 2 bases, J lost 2 bases, and 19 bases lay in between. This CDR3 is CASSLTAGGQDPYNEQFF. CDR3 nucleotide sequence: TGTGCCAGCAGTTTAACAGCGGGGGGACAGGACCCCTACAATGAGCAGTTCTTC.

This chain joins TRBV4-2 and TRBJ2-7, with D perhaps TRBD1 (8 bases). From germline, CDR1 is LGHNA and CDR2 YNFKEQ. The ends were cut back, 1 base at V and 3 bases at J, with 13 bases in the middle. The CDR3 runs to 15 residues. The CDR3 loop reads CASSQVTGGVYEQYF. In DNA form, the CDR3 reads TGTGCCAGCAGCCAAGTCACAGGGGGGGTCTACGAGCAGTACTTC.